This T cell receptor beta chain was sequenced during a study of vaccination effects on CD4 cells after COVID-19. Study summary: CD4+ T cells specific for antigen were expanded with viral peptide pools by the ViraFEST assay before sequencing. Whole-study results and caveats: Late post-vaccination samples showed marked contraction of infection- and vaccine-induced clones.

Regarding this clone: Its matching antigen is unknown.

CDR1 SGHAT and CDR2 FQNNGV come from the germline V gene. The CDR3 is 15 amino acids. Germline trimming cut 4 bases from V and 3 bases from J; bases unmatched to any gene: 6. TCRdb's copy holds only in-frame clones and misses some; the assay was immunoSEQ multiplex PCR. This sample has around 37,000 clones, with 65% to 85% found just once. Isolation of CD4+ T cells took place after approximately 10 days of culture. Here the sequenced sample was CD4+ T cells from PBMCs cultured without peptide, taken before COVID-19 vaccination. This chain joins TRBV11-2 and TRBJ2-7, with 10 nucleotides matching TRBD1. The TCR comes from a human donor who received a COVID-19 vaccine. The CDR3 here is CASSSGQGLHYEQYF. For the CDR3, the DNA is TGTGCCAGCAGCTCGGGACAGGGGCTCCACTACGAGCAGTACTTC.